These T cell receptor beta chains were read from a single sample in a study of blood T cell repertoires in COVID-19. Generated by immunoSEQ multiplex PCR, the TCRdb table keeps only in-frame clones and is missing some. The sample holds 150,000 to 200,000 clones; 70% to 90% are singletons and the top ten take around 0.77%. Material for sequencing was PBMCs or T cells enriched from blood (not recorded which). The receptors stem from a woman aged 18-35 years who had recovered from COVID-19. Each CDR3 is given with its conserved first and last residue. D genes are given only for firm matches. Some rows have no size entry. The others give once, few or many, or a class for an expanded clone.

v_gene	d_gene	j_gene	abundance	CDR3nt	CDR3aa
TRBV7-8	NA	TRBJ1-3	NA	TGTGCCAGCAGAGCTGCTGGGCCGGCTGGAAACACCATATATTTT	CASRAAGPAGNTIYF
TRBV5-1	NA	TRBJ1-5	NA	TGCGCCAGCAGTTTAGATAGCAATCAGCCCCAGCATTTT	CASSLDSNQPQHF
TRBV30	TRBD1	TRBJ1-5	NA	TGTGCCTGGGCCGGACAGGATGATCAGCCCCAGCATTTT	CAWAGQDDQPQHF
TRBV28	NA	TRBJ1-2	NA	TGTGCCAGCAGTACCACTGAGGGTTTTCATGGCTACACCTTC	CASSTTEGFHGYTF
TRBV7-3	TRBD2	TRBJ2-1	NA	TGTGCCAGCAGCCCCCTGGTGGGAGGGAGCAATGAGCAGTTCTTC	CASSPLVGGSNEQFF
TRBV29-1	NA	TRBJ2-1	few	TGCAGTGAGGGACTCCCGGGCGATGAGCAGTTCTTC	CSEGLPGDEQFF
TRBV11-3	NA	TRBJ2-3	once	TGTGCCAGCAGCTTAGGGAGGCTCACAGATACGCAGTATTTT	CASSLGRLTDTQYF
TRBV7-2	TRBD2	TRBJ2-7	NA	TGTGCCAGCAGCGCGGGACTAGCGGGAGGGCCGAGGGACGAGCAGTACTTC	CASSAGLAGGPRDEQYF
TRBV6-5	TRBD1	TRBJ2-1	NA	TGTGCCAGCAGGGAGCTAGGACAGGTTTTAAATGAGCAGTTCTTC	CASRELGQVLNEQFF
TRBV7-2	NA	TRBJ2-1	NA	TGTGCCAGCAGCTCGCTCCGGGAGACCCAGTTCTTC	CASSSLRETQFF
TRBV4-3	NA	TRBJ2-1	NA	TGCGCCAGCAGCCAAGACGCGGGATCCTCCTACAATGAGCAGTTCTTC	CASSQDAGSSYNEQFF
TRBV6-5	NA	TRBJ1-6	NA	TGTGCCAGCAGCTCCCGGGTTGATAATTCACCCCTCCACTTT	CASSSRVDNSPLHF
TRBV6-1	TRBD1	TRBJ2-7	NA	TGTGCCAGCAGTGAAGGTCGAGACGGGACAGGGACCTACGAGCAGTACTTC	CASSEGRDGTGTYEQYF
TRBV5-1	TRBD2	TRBJ2-2	NA	TGCGCCAGCAGTTCCGGACTAGCGGGTTACAGGGAGCTGTTTTTT	CASSSGLAGYRELFF
TRBV2	TRBD1	TRBJ1-1	NA	TGTGCCAGCAGTGCTGGGGACAGCCTCACCCACACTGAAGCTTTCTTT	CASSAGDSLTHTEAFF
TRBV9	TRBD2	TRBJ2-5	once	TGTGCCAGCAGCGTAGCAGCGGGAGGGTCGGAGACCCAGTACTTC	CASSVAAGGSETQYF
TRBV2	NA	TRBJ1-2	NA	TGTGCCAGCAGTGAAGGAGTCATCGGGGTAATCGTCTATGGCTACACCTTC	CASSEGVIGVIVYGYTF
TRBV6-2/TRBV6-3	NA	TRBJ2-3	NA	TGTGCCAGCAGTTATGGGCCAGACAGGGAGGCAGATACGCAGTATTTT	CASSYGPDREADTQYF
TRBV13	NA	TRBJ2-6	NA	TGTGCCAGCGGGACTGCTCCCCGAGTCCCTGGGGCCAACGTCCTGACTTTC	CASGTAPRVPGANVLTF
TRBV7-9	NA	TRBJ1-1	NA	TGTGCCAGCAGCCCTACAGTTTTTGTCTCTGAAGCTTTCTTT	CASSPTVFVSEAFF
TRBV27	TRBD2	TRBJ2-1	NA	TGTGCCAGCAGTAAAACAGCGGGACGGACCTACAATGAGCAGTTCTTC	CASSKTAGRTYNEQFF
TRBV6-6	TRBD2	TRBJ2-7	NA	TGTGCCAGCAGACCGACTAGCGGGGGCTACGAGCAGTACTTC	CASRPTSGGYEQYF
TRBV29-1	TRBD1	TRBJ2-2	NA	TGCAGCGTAATGACAGGGATGGCCGGGGAGCTGTTTTTT	CSVMTGMAGELFF
TRBV11-3	NA	TRBJ1-1	NA	TGTGCCAGCAGCTTAGATCGACAGAACACTGAAGCTTTCTTT	CASSLDRQNTEAFF
TRBV5-6	TRBD1	TRBJ1-1	NA	TGTGCCAGCAGCTTGGTGGGACAGGGGAGGGAAGCTTTCTTT	CASSLVGQGREAFF
TRBV9	TRBD1	TRBJ1-5	NA	TGTGCCAGCAGCGGACAGGGGGCGGGTCAGCCCCAGCATTTT	CASSGQGAGQPQHF
TRBV3-1/TRBV3-2	TRBD2	TRBJ2-5	NA	TGTGCCAGCAGAACTCCCCCGGGACTAGCGGGAGATACACGGGAGACCCAGTACTTC	CASRTPPGLAGDTRETQYF
TRBV7-9	TRBD2	TRBJ2-2	NA	TGTGCCAGCAGCGTAACTAGCGGGGATCCCGGGGAGCTGTTTTTT	CASSVTSGDPGELFF
TRBV25-1	NA	TRBJ2-7	NA	TGTGCCAGCAGTGAGGGGGCAGGGGCTTCCGAGCAGTACTTC	CASSEGAGASEQYF
TRBV28	NA	TRBJ2-1	once	TGTGCCAGCAGTGACGAGACTAGTGTAGGGGAGCAGTTCTTC	CASSDETSVGEQFF
TRBV5-1	TRBD2	TRBJ2-3	NA	TGCGCCAGCAGATCCGGACTAGCGAGTTGGGCAGATACGCAGTATTTT	CASRSGLASWADTQYF
TRBV6-5	NA	TRBJ1-1	NA	TGTGCCAGCAAATCTAGGCCGACAGGTCCTGAAGCTTTCTTT	CASKSRPTGPEAFF
TRBV28	NA	TRBJ1-2	once	TGTGCCAGCAGGGGCGTCCCTGCCTACACCTTC	CASRGVPAYTF